The clone carrying this TCR beta chain showed up just a few times. TCRdb's table, derived via immunoSEQ multiplex PCR, lists solely in-frame clones and lacks some. The sample gives about 120,000 clones, 81% of which show up once; over 9.5% is in the top ten. The sample originates from a study of blood T cell repertoires in COVID-19. CDR1 is MNHEY, CDR2 SVGAGI, per germline. The CDR3 loop spans 11 amino acids. V dropped 6 bases and J dropped 12 bases, with 12 bases sitting between them. The receptor comes from a human donor in a cohort sampled during active COVID-19. Sequencing was carried out using peripheral blood. The chain couples TRBV6-5 to TRBJ1-5, with D possibly TRBD1 on 5 matching bases. CDR3 sequence reads: CASSQGGVQHF. CDR3 DNA: TGTGCCAGCAGCCAGGGTGGGGTCCAGCATTTT.